Each of the 14 T cell receptor beta chains below was sequenced from the same sample in a study of early T cells in non-severe SARS-CoV-2 infection. In TCRdb, the 5' RACE reads were re-called with MiXCR into one record per CDR3 protein. Of approximately 71,000 distinct CDR3 sequences listed, 12% are singletons. Sequenced input: whole blood. All receptors derive from an adult who was a healthcare worker with PCR-confirmed SARS-CoV-2 infection or an uninfected control (not recorded which).

This clonotype came up a few times. The J gene is TRBJ2-2, the V gene TRBV20-1; 7 bases fit TRBD1. Germline CDR1 DFQATT, CDR2 SNEGSKA (reference sequence). Losses at the gene ends were 6 bases for V and 8 bases for J; bases not matched to a gene: 9. There are 13 residues in the CDR3. CDR3 DNA sequence: TGCAGTGCGCCGGACAGGCGAGTGGGGGAGCTGTTTTTT. Encoded protein: CSAPDRRVGELFF.

The rearrangement uses TRBV18 and TRBJ2-2, with 7 bases fitting TRBD2. Germline CDR1 is KGHSH and CDR2 is LQKENI. The CDR3 sequence is 13 residues long. Trimming took 3 bases from V and 9 from J; bases not matched to a gene: 4. Written as DNA, the CDR3 is TGTGCCAGCTCACCCGGGGGGACCTGGGAGCTGTTTTTT. It specifies CASSPGGTWELFF.

As concerns this clonotype: At one of its ends the junction is not consistent with the germline gene, which may arise from a read error. The chain couples TRBV11-2 to TRBJ2-1, with D possibly matching TRBD2 (6 bases). Germline CDR1 reads SGHAT; CDR2 reads FQNNGV. The CDR3 runs to 14 residues. CDR3: CARSLSWEDNEQFF. CDR3 nucleotides: TGTGCCAGAAGCTTATCTTGGGAGGACAATGAGCAGTTCTTC.

This chain joins TRBV5-6 and TRBJ2-2; D not certain. The CDR3 totals 11 residues. Trimming cost V 0 bases and J 8 bases, with 2 bases left between them. Germline-derived CDR1 and CDR2 are SGHDT and YYEEEE. The CDR3 region is CASSLAGELFF. The CDR3 DNA is TGTGCCAGCAGCTTGGCGGGGGAGCTGTTTTTT.

This clonotype was detected many times. V is TRBV28 and J is TRBJ2-7, with 11 nucleotides matching TRBD2. Trimming took 5 bases from V and 1 from J; bases not matched to a gene: 1. Germline loops: CDR1 MDHEN, CDR2 SYDVKM. This CDR3 is 14 amino acids long. CDR3 sequence reads: CASSGTSGSYEQYF. CDR3 bases: TGTGCCAGCAGTGGGACTAGCGGTTCCTACGAGCAGTACTTC.

This clonotype showed up just a few times. The chain employs TRBV6-2 or TRBV6-3 and TRBJ2-5; 10 nucleotides line up with TRBD1. The length of the CDR3 is 15 residues. Germline values: CDR1 MNHEY, CDR2 SVGEGT. The V segment lost 8 bases and the J segment 4 bases; nucleotides outside the gene matches: 10. The CDR3 DNA reads TGTGCCAGCCTCGAGACCGGGACAGGGGTAGAGACCCAGTACTTC. It codes for CASLETGTGVETQYF.

This clonotype was detected many times. This sequence joins TRBV29-1 and TRBJ1-2, with a weak D call TRBD1 (6 bases). CDR3 length equals 13 residues. Between the trimmed V and J ends, which lost 3 bases and 5 bases, there was a span of 13 bases. The germline gives CDR1 SQVTM, CDR2 ANQGSEA. CDR3 in DNA: TGCAGCGTTGACAGGGGCGGCGGGTATGGCTACACCTTC. As protein: CSVDRGGGYGYTF.

This rearrangement joins TRBV5-1 to TRBJ1-2, with no clear D. This CDR3 spans 12 amino acids. Deletions cut 0 bases from V and 5 bases from J, with 5 bases between. From germline, CDR1 is SGHRS and CDR2 YFSETQ. In DNA form, the CDR3 reads TGCGCCAGCAGCTTGGAGGGTTATGGCTACACCTTC. Translated: CASSLEGYGYTF.

This clonotype was detected many times. The chain employs TRBV5-6 and TRBJ1-5; D remains unclear. CDR3 length: 13 amino acids. In germline, CDR1 is SGHDT, CDR2 YYEEEE. The germline V and J ends were trimmed by 0 bases and 7 bases, with 8 bases remaining between them. The CDR3 DNA is TGTGCCAGCAGCTTGGCAGCCGGGCAGCCCCAGCATTTT. This gives the protein CASSLAAGQPQHF.

This clonotype turned up a few times. This chain joins TRBV11-2 and TRBJ1-1, with 7 bases matching TRBD1. Germline V gene data show CDR1 as SGHAT and CDR2 as FQNNGV. The CDR3 totals 19 residues. Unmatched junction bases numbered 20, after V lost 0 bases and J lost 7 bases. CDR3 DNA sequence: TGTGCCAGCAGCTTAGACTTGAGGGGGCAGGTCAAAGGACGATTTGAAGCTTTCTTT. Its translation is CASSLDLRGQVKGRFEAFF.

The CDR3 DNA is TGTGCCAGCAGCACAGATAGACAGCCCAATTCACCCCTCCACTTT. This sequence encodes CASSTDRQPNSPLHF. The V and J genes are TRBV11-3 and TRBJ1-6; possible D gene TRBD1, 5 bases. Trimming took off 5 bases at V and 7 bases at J, with 15 bases between the two ends. The germline V gene has CDR1 SGHNT and CDR2 YENEEA. This CDR3 is built from 15 residues. Complete variable domain (other parts from reference TRBV11-3 and TRBJ1-6): EAGVVQSPRYKIIEKKQPVAFWCNPISGHNTLYWYLQNLGQGPELLIRYENEEAVDDSQLPKDRFSAERLKGVDSTLKIQPAELGDSAVYLCASSTDRQPNSPLHFGNGTRLTVT.

The chain has TRBV24-1 and TRBJ2-3; tentatively, D is TRBD2 (6 bases). The V and J ends lost 6 bases and 2 bases respectively, with 8 bases between them. Germline assignment: CDR1 KGHDR and CDR2 SFDVKD. The CDR3 has 13 residues. The chain's CDR3 is CATSWTNTDTQYF. The CDR3, as DNA: TGTGCCACCAGTTGGACTAACACAGATACGCAGTATTTT.

The chain recombines TRBV27 with TRBJ2-7; D ambiguous. The CDR3 is 14 amino acids. CDR1 is MNHEY and CDR2 is SMNVEV in the germline V gene (reference sequence). The V end lost 5 bases, the J end lost 2 bases, and 13 bases lay between the germline ends. The CDR3 DNA reads as TGTGCCAGCAGTAGGCAGGCTTATACCTACGAGCAGTACTTC. Translated: CASSRQAYTYEQYF.

The chain uses TRBV12-3 or TRBV12-4 and TRBJ2-5; D might be TRBD2 (5 bases). V lost 0 bases and J 5 bases, leaving 7 bases between the germline ends. The CDR3 sequence is 13 residues long. The CDR3 DNA follows: TGTGCCAGCAGTTTAGCGGGAGCCGAGACCCAGTACTTC. Its protein is CASSLAGAETQYF.